This entry is about one TCR beta chain. The PCR contained 60 Vbeta and 13 Jbeta primers. TCRdb's copy holds only in-frame clones and misses some; the assay was immunoSEQ multiplex PCR. This sample carries some 97,000 clones, about four fifths of them seen once, and the ten largest clones take roughly 3.7%. The source of the sample is a study of cytomegalovirus exposure and HLA in healthy donors. Looked up from germline, CDR1 is SGDLS and CDR2 is YYNGEE. CDR3 length: 16 residues. Between the trimmed V and J ends, which lost 1 base and 1 base, there was a span of 13 bases. Nominal health characterized the donors when sampled, though unrecorded immune exposures were likely.

Source material: PBMCs. The clonotype originates from a female donor in good health and CMV-seropositive. The chain employs TRBV9 and TRBJ2-3, with D tentatively TRBD2 (7 bases). CDR3 nucleotides: TGTGCCAGCAGCGTAACGGCGGGGGCTGGCACAGATACGCAGTATTTT. This gives the protein CASSVTAGAGTDTQYF.